This passage covers 3 T cell receptor beta chains from one sample sequenced in a study of identical twins. TCRdb itself ran the 5' RACE reads through MiXCR, one entry per CDR3 protein. Among some 1,700,000 distinct CDR3 sequences listed, under 35% were seen once. Sequencing was done on a sample of cord blood. Source of these receptors: a newborn girl in good health.

The chain is built from TRBV20-1 and TRBJ2-1; D remains ambiguous. The J call may be incorrect, as the DNA end agrees better with TRBJ2-7. The CDR3 is 12 amino acids. CDR1 DFQATT and CDR2 SNEGSKA come from the germline V gene (reference sequence). In DNA form, the CDR3 reads TGCAGTGCTAGGCTAGGATACAATGAGCAGTACTTC. It translates to CSARLGYNEQYF.

There are a few counts of this clonotype. This chain connects TRBV7-9 to TRBJ1-2, with D uncertain. V was pared by 7 bases and J by 6 bases, with 12 bases between. Germline-derived CDR1 and CDR2 are SEHNR and FQNEAQ (reference sequence). The CDR3 has 12 amino acids. CDR3 in DNA: TGTGCCAGCACCGGAGAAGATAATGGCTACACCTTC. It is translated as CASTGEDNGYTF. Drawing the rest from reference TRBV7-9 and TRBJ1-2, the complete variable domain is DTGVSQNPRHKITKRGQNVTFRCDPISEHNRLYWYRQTLGQGPEFLTYFQNEAQLEKSRLLSDRFSAERPKGSFSTLEIQRTEQGDSAMYLCASTGEDNGYTFGSGTRLTVV.

The chain recombines TRBV24-1 with TRBJ2-1; possible D gene TRBD1, 5 bases. This CDR3 is 17 amino acids long. V lost 9 bases to trimming and J lost 0 bases, with 20 bases between them. Germline CDR1 and CDR2: KGHDR and SFDVKD. The CDR3 loop is CATRSSTGKSSYNEQFF. In DNA, the CDR3 is TGTGCCACCCGCTCAAGTACAGGAAAGAGCTCCTACAATGAGCAGTTCTTC.